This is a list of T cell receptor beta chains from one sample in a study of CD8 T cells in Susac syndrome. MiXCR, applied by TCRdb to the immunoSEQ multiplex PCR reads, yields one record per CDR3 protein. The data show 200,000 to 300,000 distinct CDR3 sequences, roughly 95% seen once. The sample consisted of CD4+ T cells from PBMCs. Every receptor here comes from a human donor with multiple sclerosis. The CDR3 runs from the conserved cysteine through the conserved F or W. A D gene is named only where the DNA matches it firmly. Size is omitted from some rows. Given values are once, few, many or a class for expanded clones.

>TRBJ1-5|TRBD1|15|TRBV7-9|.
TGTGCCAGCAGTCGACAGGGGGCGAGCAATCAGCCCCAGCATTTT
CASSRQGASNQPQHF
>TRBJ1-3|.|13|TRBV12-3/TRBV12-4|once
TGTGCCAGCAGCGCGGGACCCGGAAACACCATATATTTT
CASSAGPGNTIYF
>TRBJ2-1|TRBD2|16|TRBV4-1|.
TGCGCCAGCAGCCCCTTGGGGCTAGCGGATAACAATGAGCAGTTCTTC
CASSPLGLADNNEQFF
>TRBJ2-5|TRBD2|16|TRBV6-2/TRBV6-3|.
TGTGCCAGCAGCCCGACTAGCTTCGGAGGATTGGAGACCCAGTACTTC
CASSPTSFGGLETQYF
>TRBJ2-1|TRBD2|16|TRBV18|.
TGTGCCAGCTCACTAGGGACTAGCGGGGTTTACAATGAGCAGTTCTTC
CASSLGTSGVYNEQFF
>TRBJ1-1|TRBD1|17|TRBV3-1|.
TGTGCCAGCAGCCAGGAAGATATGACAGGGCGGAACACTGAAGCTTTCTTT
CASSQEDMTGRNTEAFF
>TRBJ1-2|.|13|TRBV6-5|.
TGTGCCAGCAGTTATGCAGGGAACTATGGCTACACCTTC
CASSYAGNYGYTF
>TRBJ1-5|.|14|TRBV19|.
TGTGCCAGTAGTATCGGGCCAGCTCTTCAGCCCCAGCATTTT
CASSIGPALQPQHF
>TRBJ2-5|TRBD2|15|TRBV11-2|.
TGTGCCAGCAGCTTAGATCGGGGGGGGCGAGAGACCCAGTACTTC
CASSLDRGGRETQYF
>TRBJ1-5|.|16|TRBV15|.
TGTGCCACCAGCAGGGGCAGCAACGGACCGAGGCGGCCCCAGCATTTT
CATSRGSNGPRRPQHF
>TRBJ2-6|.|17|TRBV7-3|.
TGTGCCAGCAGCTCCCCGGGACGGAACTCTGGGGCCAACGTCCTGACTTTC
CASSSPGRNSGANVLTF
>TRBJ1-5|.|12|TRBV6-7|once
TGTGCCAGCTTCCAAGTTTTTCAGCCCCAGCATTTT
CASFQVFQPQHF
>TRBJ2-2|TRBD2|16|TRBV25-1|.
TGTGCCAGCGCCATGACAGCGGGGACGAACACCGGGGAGCTGTTTTTT
CASAMTAGTNTGELFF
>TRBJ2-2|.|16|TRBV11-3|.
TGTGCCAGCAGCCAGGGGGGGGTACCGAACACCGGGGAGCTGTTTTTT
CASSQGGVPNTGELFF
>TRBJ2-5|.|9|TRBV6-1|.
TGTGCCAGGCGAGAGACCCAGTACTTC
CARRETQYF
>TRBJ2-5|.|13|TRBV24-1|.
TGTGCCACCGCTCCGGGGCCCCTGGAGACCCAGTACTTC
CATAPGPLETQYF
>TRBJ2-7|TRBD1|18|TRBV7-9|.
TGTGCCAGCAGCTTAGCGTCTCAGTTGGGACAGGGCCTGGACGAGCAGTACTTC
CASSLASQLGQGLDEQYF
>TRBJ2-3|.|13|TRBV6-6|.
TGTGCCAGCAGATCCGACGGCACAGATACGCAGTATTTT
CASRSDGTDTQYF
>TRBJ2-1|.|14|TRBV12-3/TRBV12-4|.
TGTGCCAGCAGTTTACACCGGGGGGCCCAAGAGCAGTTCTTC
CASSLHRGAQEQFF
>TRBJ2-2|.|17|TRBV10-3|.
TGTGCCATCAGGCCCCGGGGAGATGACAGTTCATCAGGGGAGCTGTTTTTT
CAIRPRGDDSSSGELFF
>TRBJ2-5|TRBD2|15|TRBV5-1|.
TGCGCCAGCAGCTCCAGGACTAGCCGGGGAGAGACCCAGTACTTC
CASSSRTSRGETQYF
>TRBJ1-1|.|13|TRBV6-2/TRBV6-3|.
TGTGCCAGCAGTGAAGGTCCGAACACTGAAGCTTTCTTT
CASSEGPNTEAFF
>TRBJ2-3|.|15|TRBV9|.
TGTGCCAGCAGCGTAGGGGGGTCTCCTGGAGATACGCAGTATTTT
CASSVGGSPGDTQYF